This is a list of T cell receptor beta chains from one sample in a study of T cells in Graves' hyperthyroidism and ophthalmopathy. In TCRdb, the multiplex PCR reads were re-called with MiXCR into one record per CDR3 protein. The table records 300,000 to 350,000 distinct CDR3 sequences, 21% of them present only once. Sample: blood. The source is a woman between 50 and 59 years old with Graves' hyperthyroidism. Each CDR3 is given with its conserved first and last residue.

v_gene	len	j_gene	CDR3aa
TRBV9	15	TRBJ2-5	CASSVGNRIQETQYF
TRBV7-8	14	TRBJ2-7	CASSLGVTTYEQYF
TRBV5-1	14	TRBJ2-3	CASSLMTITDTQYF
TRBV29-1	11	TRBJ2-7	CSVEGAYEQYF
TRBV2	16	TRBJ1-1	CASSISGGQWNTEAFF
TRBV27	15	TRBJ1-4	CASSPRAATNEKLFF
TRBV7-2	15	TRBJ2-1	CASGLRLAGRNEQFF
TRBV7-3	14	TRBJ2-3	CASSSSGGPDTQYF
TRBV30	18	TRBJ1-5	CAWSPRMGTTHSNQPQHF
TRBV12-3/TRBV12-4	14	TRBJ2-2	CASSPAGDTGELFF
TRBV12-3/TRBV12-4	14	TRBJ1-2	CASSRQGLNYGYTF
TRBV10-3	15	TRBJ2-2	CATRTSGSGAGELFF
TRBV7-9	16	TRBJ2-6	CASTPGPWAGANVLTF
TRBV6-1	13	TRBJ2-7	CASSGGDRYEQYF
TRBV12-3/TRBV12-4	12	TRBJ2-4	CASSFEQFIQYF
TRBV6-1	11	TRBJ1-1	CASTGLAEAFF
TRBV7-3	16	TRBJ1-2	CASSLNSVALGYGYTF
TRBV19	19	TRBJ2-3	CASSILGLAGAWSTDTQYF
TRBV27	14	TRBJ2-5	CASSLRVTQETQYF
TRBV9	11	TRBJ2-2	CASSGTGELFF
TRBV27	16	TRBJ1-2	CASSLVSDTLNYGYTF
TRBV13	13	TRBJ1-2	CASSQTGVYGYTF
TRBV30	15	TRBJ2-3	CAWSTRDRETDTQYF
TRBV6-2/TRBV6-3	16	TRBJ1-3	CASSYTGQGKRNTIYF
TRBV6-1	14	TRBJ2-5	CASSRSYNKETQYF
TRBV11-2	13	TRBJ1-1	CASSFTGGAEAFF
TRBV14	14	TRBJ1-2	CASSQELGAKGYTF
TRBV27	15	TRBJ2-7	CASSLSSLRPYEQYF
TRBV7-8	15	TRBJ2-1	CASSPVGYPINEQFF
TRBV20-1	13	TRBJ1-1	CSPPTGGITEAFF
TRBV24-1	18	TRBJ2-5	CATSDNPGGVWNLETQYF
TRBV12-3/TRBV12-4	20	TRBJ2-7	CASSPPRDRVLREGPYEQYF
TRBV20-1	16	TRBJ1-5	CSASYPGQSGNQPQHF
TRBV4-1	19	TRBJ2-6	CASSQSGTGLHPGANVLTF
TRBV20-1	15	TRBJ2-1	CSARDRDYPYNEQFF
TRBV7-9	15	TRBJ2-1	CASSEPGQGYNEQFF
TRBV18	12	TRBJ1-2	CASSPGGNSYTF
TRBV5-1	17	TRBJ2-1	CASSLKGRGSSYNEQFF
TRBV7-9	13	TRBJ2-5	CASSTGGGETQYF
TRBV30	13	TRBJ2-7	CAWSAGQGFEQYF
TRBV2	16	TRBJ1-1	CASSEGTGGASTEAFF
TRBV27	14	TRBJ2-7	CASSLSVTGVEQYF
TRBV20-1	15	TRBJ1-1	CSASAPGQGAAEAFF
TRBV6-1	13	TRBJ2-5	CASSVWRQETQYF
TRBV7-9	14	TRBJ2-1	CASSRDISYNEQFF
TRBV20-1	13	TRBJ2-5	CSARDPRGQTQYF
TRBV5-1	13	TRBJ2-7	CASSREHGYEQYF
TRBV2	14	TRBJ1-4	CASSVWGMGEKLFF
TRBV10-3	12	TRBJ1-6	CAISGGDLPLHF
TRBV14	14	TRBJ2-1	CASSQATLYNEQFF
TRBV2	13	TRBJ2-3	CASRPDSGGTQYF
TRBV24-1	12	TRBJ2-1	CATSAVVNEQFF
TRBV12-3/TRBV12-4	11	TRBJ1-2	CASSDRGGYTF
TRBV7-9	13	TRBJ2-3	CASSLIALDTQYF
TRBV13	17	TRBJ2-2	CASSLLGTGENTGELFF
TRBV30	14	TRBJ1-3	CAWDRVRSGNTIYF
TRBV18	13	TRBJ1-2	CASSQAQRGGYTF
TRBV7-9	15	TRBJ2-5	CASSLGSEGSGTQYF
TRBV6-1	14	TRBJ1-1	CASSETVGSLEAFF
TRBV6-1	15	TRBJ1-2	CASSERGTLNDGYTF